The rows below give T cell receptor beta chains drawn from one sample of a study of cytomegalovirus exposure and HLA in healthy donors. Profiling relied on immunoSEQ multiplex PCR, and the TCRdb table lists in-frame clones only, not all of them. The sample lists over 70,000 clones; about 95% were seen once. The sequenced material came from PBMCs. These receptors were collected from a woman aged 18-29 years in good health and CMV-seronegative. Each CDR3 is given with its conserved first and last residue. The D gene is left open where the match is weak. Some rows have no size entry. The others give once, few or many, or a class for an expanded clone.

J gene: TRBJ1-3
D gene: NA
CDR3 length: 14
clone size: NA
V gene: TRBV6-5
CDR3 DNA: TGTGCCAGCAGCCGGACAGTGACTGGAAACACCATATATTTT
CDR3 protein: CASSRTVTGNTIYF

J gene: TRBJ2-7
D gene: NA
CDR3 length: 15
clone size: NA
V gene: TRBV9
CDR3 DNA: TGTGCCAGCAGCGTTGGGGGACTTTCCAACTACGAGCAGTACTTC
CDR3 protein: CASSVGGLSNYEQYF

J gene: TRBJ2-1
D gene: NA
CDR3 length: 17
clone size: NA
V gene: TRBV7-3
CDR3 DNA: TGTGCCAGCAGCTCCCCCCCTGTGGGACTTAACGAAGATGGGCAGTTCTTC
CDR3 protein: CASSSPPVGLNEDGQFF

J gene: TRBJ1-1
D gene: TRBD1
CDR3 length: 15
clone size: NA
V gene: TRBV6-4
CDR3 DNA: TGTGCCAGCAGTACACAACAGGGGGCGAACACTGAAGCTTTCTTT
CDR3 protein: CASSTQQGANTEAFF

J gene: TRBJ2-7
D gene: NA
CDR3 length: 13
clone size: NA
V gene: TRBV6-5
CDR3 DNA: TGTGCCAGCAGTTACTTACAGGGCTACGAGCAGTACTTC
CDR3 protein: CASSYLQGYEQYF

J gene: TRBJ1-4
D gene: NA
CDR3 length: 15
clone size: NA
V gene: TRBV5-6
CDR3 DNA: TGTGCCAGCAGCTTATATGACAGAAGTAATGAAAAACTGTTTTTT
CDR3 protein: CASSLYDRSNEKLFF

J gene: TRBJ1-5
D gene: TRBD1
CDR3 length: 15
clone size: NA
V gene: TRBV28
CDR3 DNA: TGTGCCAGCAGTTTTACCGGGACAGCGCGACAGCCCCAGCATTTT
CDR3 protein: CASSFTGTARQPQHF

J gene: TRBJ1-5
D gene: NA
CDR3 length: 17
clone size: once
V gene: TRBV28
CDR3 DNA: TGTGCCAGCAGTACCATCGACACCCACAGGGACAATCAGCCCCAGCATTTT
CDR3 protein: CASSTIDTHRDNQPQHF

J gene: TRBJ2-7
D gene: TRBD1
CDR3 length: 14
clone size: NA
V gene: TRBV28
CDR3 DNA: TGTGCCAGCAGTTGGACAGGGGATACCTACGAGCAGTACTTC
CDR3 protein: CASSWTGDTYEQYF

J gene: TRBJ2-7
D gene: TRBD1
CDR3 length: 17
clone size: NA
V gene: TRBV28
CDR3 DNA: TGTGCCAGCAGTTTGGAGACAGGGGGCTCCTATCTGGACGAGCAGTACTTC
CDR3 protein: CASSLETGGSYLDEQYF

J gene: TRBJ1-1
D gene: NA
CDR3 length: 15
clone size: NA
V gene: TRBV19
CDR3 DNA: TGTGCCAGTAGTATAGTTTTAGGGACGGGGGCTGAAGCTTTCTTT
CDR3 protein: CASSIVLGTGAEAFF

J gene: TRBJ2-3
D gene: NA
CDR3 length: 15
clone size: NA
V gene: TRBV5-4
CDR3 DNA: TGTGCCAGCAGCTTAAGTCAGGGGCGGGGGGATACGCAGTATTTT
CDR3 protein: CASSLSQGRGDTQYF

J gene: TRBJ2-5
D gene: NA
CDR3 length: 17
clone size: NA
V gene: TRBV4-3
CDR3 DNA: TGCGCCAGCAGCCAAGATGGTGGGGGCAGTACTCAAGAGACCCAGTACTTC
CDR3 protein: CASSQDGGGSTQETQYF

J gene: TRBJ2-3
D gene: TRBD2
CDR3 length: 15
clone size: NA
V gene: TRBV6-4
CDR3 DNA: TGTGCCAGCAGTGAGACTAGCGGGGGAACAGATACGCAGTATTTT
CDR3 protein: CASSETSGGTDTQYF

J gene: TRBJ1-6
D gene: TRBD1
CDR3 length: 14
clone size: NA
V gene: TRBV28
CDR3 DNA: TGTGCCAGCAGTCCCGGGACAGGGAACTCACCCCTCCACTTT
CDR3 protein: CASSPGTGNSPLHF

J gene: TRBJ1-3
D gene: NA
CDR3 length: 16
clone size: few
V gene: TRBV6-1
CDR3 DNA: TGTGCCAGCAGTGAAATTGGGGCGGACTCTGGAAACACCATATATTTT
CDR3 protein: CASSEIGADSGNTIYF